This T cell receptor (beta chain) derives from a study of identical twins. TCRdb re-called the 5' RACE reads with MiXCR, one entry per CDR3 protein. The data contain roughly 470,000 distinct CDR3 sequences, approximately 14% of them seen just once; the ten biggest clones take up approximately 1%. Trimming cost V 6 bases and J 4 bases, with 13 bases left between them. This CDR3 has 15 residues. The germline V gene encodes CDR1 SNHLY and CDR2 FYNNEI. These data were likewise used in another study, on yellow fever vaccine responses in identical twins.

This receptor was obtained from a woman aged 18-29 years in good health. The chain recombines TRBV2 with TRBJ2-6; D is possibly TRBD1 or TRBD2 (5 bases each). Sequencing was performed on CD4+ T cells sorted from blood. CDR3 region: CASSQGSGGANVLTF. CDR3 bases: TGTGCCAGCAGCCAGGGTTCGGGGGGGGCCAACGTCCTGACTTTC.